This TCR beta chain was found in a study of cytomegalovirus exposure and HLA in healthy donors. Study-wide points: A previous analysis found most TCR beta V segments productive roughly 87% or roughly 30% of the time. The analysis excluded some indistinguishable V segments, including TRBV6-2 and TRBV6-3. Researchers counted around 160 TCR beta chains as cytomegalovirus-associated.

This CDR3 has 13 amino acids. V lost 3 bases to trimming and J lost 1 base, with 9 bases between them. The germline V gene has CDR1 SQVTM and CDR2 ANQGSEA. A remark on this clone: Its target is not known.

60 Vbeta and 13 Jbeta primers were used in PCR. Sequencing was performed with immunoSEQ multiplex PCR; in TCRdb, only in-frame clones are kept and a portion is missing. The sample consists of tens of thousands of clones, about 80% of them appearing once. The chain links TRBV29-1 to TRBJ1-1; tentatively, D is TRBD1 (5 bases). Sequences were obtained from PBMCs. The receptor was isolated from a male donor in good health and CMV-seronegative. The CDR3 coding sequence is TGCAGCGTTGAGTACAGGCCGAACACTGAAGCTTTCTTT. Translation: CSVEYRPNTEAFF.